This T cell receptor beta chain was obtained from a study of technical replicates of blood from four donors. This table comes from immunoSEQ multiplex PCR, and its TCRdb copy is limited to in-frame clones, with some not included. This sample yields more than 90,000 clones, of which 96% are seen a single time; about 0.39% belongs to the top ten. This receptor was obtained from a human donor in good health. The specimen was T cells isolated from PBMCs.

The CDR3 DNA reads as TGTGCCAGCAGCCAAGCGGGAGGGCCGGACGAGCAGTACTTC. Its protein is CASSQAGGPDEQYF. The V call is TRBV9, the J call TRBJ2-7; 10 nucleotides match TRBD2. CDR1 and CDR2 (germline): SGDLS, YYNGEE. Unmatched junction bases numbered 6, after V lost 4 bases and J lost 5 bases. The CDR3 is 14 residues long.